The 8 T cell receptor beta chains below all came from one sample that was sequenced in a study of breast tumors, draining lymph nodes, adjacent tissues. TCRdb recomputed calls from the multiplex PCR reads with MiXCR, one row per CDR3 protein. The sample holds about 220,000 distinct CDR3 sequences; 30% to 35% are singletons and the top ten take 3.6%. Breast cancer patients provided tissue from their axillary draining lymph nodes. Sequencing used axillary lymph node tissue. The origin of the receptors is a female donor with breast cancer. Some clones in this sample may be carry-over from other donors' samples.

Comment on this clonotype: A much larger clone lies a single base off, so this may be a read error. The J gene is TRBJ2-4, the V gene TRBV5-1; TRBD1 is a possible D gene (5 bases). Trimming removed 4 bases from V and 2 bases from J, with 13 bases in between. The CDR3 contains 15 residues. The germline CDR1 and CDR2 sequences are SGHRS and YFSETQ. In DNA form, the CDR3 reads TGCGCCAGCAGCCCGACAGAGGAGTCCAAAAACATTCAGTACTTC. Protein sequence: CASSPTEESKNIQYF.

The chain uses TRBV7-3 and TRBJ1-6; 8 nucleotides agree with TRBD1. The germline CDR1 and CDR2 sequences are SGHTA and FQGTGA. The ends lost 2 bases at V and 10 bases at J; junction bases unmatched: 7. The CDR3 is made up of 15 amino acids. In DNA, the CDR3 is TGTGCCAGCAGCTTAGCGCAGGGACAGGACTCACCCCTCCACTTT. It yields the protein CASSLAQGQDSPLHF.

In its sample, this clonotype was seen many times. V and J are TRBV6-1 and TRBJ2-7; 9 bases align to TRBD1. This CDR3 spans 14 amino acids. V was pared by 6 bases and J by 5 bases, with 8 bases of the junction left unmatched. Germline CDR1 MNHNS, CDR2 SASEGT. CDR3 coding DNA: TGTGCCAGCAGGGAACAGGGGGCAGAAAACGAGCAGTACTTC. This gives the protein CASREQGAENEQYF.

At least ten counts were recorded for this clonotype. The chain couples TRBV5-4 to TRBJ2-5; tentative D call: TRBD1 (7 bases). V dropped 6 bases and J dropped 5 bases, with 20 bases sitting between them. Germline CDR1 is SGHNT and CDR2 is YYREEE (reference sequence). The CDR3 has 15 amino acids. In DNA, the CDR3 is TGTGCCAGCACAGCCGGGGCAGGGGGGTTGGAGACCCAGTACTTC. This encodes CASTAGAGGLETQYF.

This clonotype has only a few counts. V gene TRBV11-3 combines with J gene TRBJ2-5; 8 bases map to TRBD2. Trimming at V came to 0 bases and at J to 4 bases, leaving 16 bases not matched to a gene. Germline V gene lookup returns CDR1 SGHNT and CDR2 YENEEA. The CDR3 is made up of 19 amino acids. CDR3 DNA sequence: TGTGCCAGCAGCTTAGATTTCCCCTCCCAGCGGGAGTCATCAGAGACCCAGTACTTC. This encodes CASSLDFPSQRESSETQYF.

This clonotype came up many times. The rearrangement uses TRBV12-5 and TRBJ2-1; TRBD1 matches 8 bases. The CDR3 runs 14 residues. The ends lost 7 bases at V and 3 bases at J; junction bases unmatched: 5. CDR1 and CDR2 from the germline V gene are LGHNT and FRNRAP. The CDR3 DNA is TGTGCTAGTGCCTGGACAGGGCTCTACAATGAGCAGTTCTTC. Translated, it gives CASAWTGLYNEQFF.

On this clonotype itself: This sequence may be a read error, since a much larger clone differs from it by one base. The rearrangement joins TRBV7-3 to TRBJ1-3, with unresolved D. CDR1 is SGHTA, CDR2 FQGTGA, per germline. The CDR3 has 15 amino acids. The DNA for the CDR3 is TGTGCCAGCAGCTTGGACTCGAGCTCTGGAAACACCATACATTTT. This gives the protein CASSLDSSSGNTIHF.

The table lists this clonotype with a few counts. One base away lies a much larger clone, so this may be a sequencing read error. The conserved closing phenylalanine or tryptophan is absent in this CDR3, likely reflecting a read error. The chain joins TRBV14 to TRBJ1-2; TRBD1 matches at 7 bases. The CDR3 loop spans 13 amino acids. J lost 4 bases, V lost 5 bases, and 4 bases had no gene match. The germline V gene encodes CDR1 SGHDN and CDR2 FVKESK. CDR3 protein: CASSYDRAYGYTS. The CDR3 region has the DNA TGTGCCAGCAGCTACGACAGGGCCTATGGCTACACCTCC.